One and the same sample provided the 9 T cell receptor beta chains below, sequenced in a study of CD8 T cells in Susac syndrome (dated by TCRdb to between 2018 and 2021). Libraries were prepared through the immunoSEQ multiplex PCR assay. RNA was extracted with the RNeasy kit and about 0.5 to 1 ug was reverse transcribed using random hexamers. TCRdb ran its own pipeline on the public reads, namely fastp trimming at Q25 and MiXCR clone calling, and kept in-frame beta chains. Here each entry gathers all rows of one CDR3 protein and keeps the most common genes and DNA. A total of about 300,000 distinct CDR3 sequences appear in this sample, approximately 90% of them only once. The ten largest clones add up to approximately 0.065% of the sample. The specimen sequenced was CD4+ T cells from PBMCs. The receptors come from a human donor with multiple sclerosis.

This sequence joins TRBV19 and TRBJ2-6; 8 nucleotides match TRBD1. The germline CDR1 and CDR2 sequences are LNHDA and SQIVND (reference sequence). CDR3 length: 17 residues. V was clipped by 4 bases and J by 2 bases; unmatched bases: 7. This CDR3 reads CASSTGQGPAGANVLTF. The DNA for the CDR3 is TGTGCCAGTAGTACCGGACAGGGACCAGCTGGGGCCAACGTCCTGACTTTC.

This sequence joins TRBV6-4 and TRBJ1-1; D not resolved. V was shortened by 3 bases and J by 5 bases, with 10 bases between the two germline ends. Germline CDR1 is MRHNA and CDR2 is SNTAGT. The CDR3 is made up of 13 amino acids. CDR3 nucleotide sequence: TGTGCCAGCAGTGAGGGGATTAGGACTGAAGCTTTCTTT. This gives the protein CASSEGIRTEAFF.

The CDR3 region is CASSRTSGAEETQYF. The CDR3 DNA is TGTGCCAGCAGCCGGACTAGCGGGGCTGAAGAGACCCAGTACTTC. This chain joins TRBV5-4 and TRBJ2-5, with TRBD2 matching 12 bases. Losses at the gene ends were 4 bases for V and 3 bases for J; bases not matched to a gene: 4. This CDR3 spans 15 amino acids. Germline CDR1 is SGHNT and CDR2 is YYREEE (reference sequence). Variable domain in full (rest from reference TRBV5-4 and TRBJ2-5): ETGVTQSPTHLIKTRGQQVTLRCSSQSGHNTVSWYQQALGQGPQFIFQYYREEENGRGNFPPRFSGLQFPNYSSELNVNALELDDSALYLCASSRTSGAEETQYFGPGTRLLVL.

The chain's CDR3 is CASSIVSGLGRSPLHF. CDR3 sequence (DNA): TGTGCCAGTAGTATAGTCTCCGGTTTGGGGAGATCACCCCTCCACTTT. The chain has TRBV19 and TRBJ1-6; D unclear. V was pared by 1 base and J by 10 bases, with 17 bases between. Germline-derived CDR1 and CDR2 are LNHDA and SQIVND (reference sequence). CDR3 size: 16 residues.

The rearrangement joins TRBV7-9 to TRBJ1-6; D is unclear. The germline gives CDR1 SEHNR, CDR2 FQNEAQ (reference sequence). Trimming removed 2 bases at V and 7 bases at J, with 9 bases between. The CDR3 is made up of 14 amino acids. In DNA, the CDR3 is TGTGCCAGCAGCTTAACGACGGGGAATTCACCCCTCCACTTT. Protein product: CASSLTTGNSPLHF.

The chain couples TRBV13 to TRBJ2-3; D is possibly TRBD1 (6 bases). CDR3 length: 18 residues. V lost 4 bases to trimming and J lost 2 bases, with 22 bases between them. Germline CDR1 reads PRHDT; CDR2 reads FYEKMQ (reference sequence). The CDR3 reads CASSSGGQSGTNTDTQYF. For the CDR3, the DNA is TGTGCCAGCAGCTCCGGAGGACAGTCCGGAACTAACACAGATACGCAGTATTTT. The full variable domain, its missing parts supplied by reference TRBV13 and TRBJ2-3, is AAGVIQSPRHLIKEKRETATLKCYPIPRHDTVYWYQQGPGQDPQFLISFYEKMQSDKGSIPDRFSAQQFSDYHSELNMSSLELGDSALYFCASSSGGQSGTNTDTQYFGPGTRLTVL.

The chain employs TRBV4-2 and TRBJ2-1; D is uncertain. Trimming left V 4 bases short and J 6 bases short, with 16 bases between. Germline loops: CDR1 LGHNA, CDR2 YNFKEQ. The CDR3 has 15 amino acids. CDR3 sequence: CASSPLWAGGNEQFF. The CDR3 region has the DNA TGTGCCAGCAGCCCCCTTTGGGCAGGCGGCAATGAGCAGTTCTTC.

V gene TRBV4-1 combines with J gene TRBJ1-1; D possibly corresponds to TRBD1 (5 bases). This CDR3 has 13 amino acids. Germline CDR1 and CDR2: MGHRA and YSYEKL. Trimming cost V 4 bases and J 9 bases, with 15 bases left between them. This chain's CDR3 is CASSRSRSGKAFF. Written as DNA, the CDR3 is TGCGCCAGCAGCCGCTCAAGGTCAGGGAAAGCTTTCTTT.

The chain has TRBV6-6 and TRBJ1-4; no reliable D call. Germline CDR1 is MNHNY and CDR2 is SVGAGI (reference sequence). Trimming cost V 2 bases and J 6 bases, with 13 bases left between them. This CDR3 has 15 amino acids. CDR3: CASSYIRAEDEKLFF. For the CDR3, the DNA is TGTGCCAGCAGTTACATTCGGGCAGAAGATGAAAAACTGTTTTTT.